This T cell receptor (beta chain) stems from a study of monozygotic twins with inflammatory bowel disease. TCRdb reworked the 5' RACE reads into one entry per CDR3 protein, no DNA. Listed are tens of thousands of distinct CDR3 sequences; about 5% falls within the top ten. Germline-derived CDR1 and CDR2 are MDHEN and SYDVKM. This CDR3 region has 15 residues. The rearrangement joins TRBV28 to TRBJ1-1; TCRdb gives TRBD1 as the D gene, but with no DNA this cannot be confirmed. The sample comprised blood. This receptor was obtained from a human donor with ulcerative colitis or Crohn's disease, or a healthy co-twin of an affected twin (not recorded which). The chain's CDR3 is CASSYRGRFNTEAFF.